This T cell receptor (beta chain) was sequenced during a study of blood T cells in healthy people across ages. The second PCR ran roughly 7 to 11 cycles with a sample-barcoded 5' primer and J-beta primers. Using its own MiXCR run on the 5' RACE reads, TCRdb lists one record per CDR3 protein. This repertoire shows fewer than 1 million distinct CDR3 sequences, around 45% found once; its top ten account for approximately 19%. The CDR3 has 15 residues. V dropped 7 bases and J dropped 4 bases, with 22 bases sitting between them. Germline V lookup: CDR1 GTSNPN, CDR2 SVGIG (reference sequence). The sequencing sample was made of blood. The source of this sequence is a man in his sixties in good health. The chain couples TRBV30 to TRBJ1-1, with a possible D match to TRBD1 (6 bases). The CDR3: CASTGVTQGSTEAFF. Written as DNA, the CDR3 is TGTGCCTCGACGGGGGTAACACAGGGAAGCACTGAAGCTTTCTTT. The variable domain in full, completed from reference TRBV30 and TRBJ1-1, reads SQTIHQWPATLVQPVGSPLSLECTVEGTSNPNLYWYRQAAGRGLQLLFYSVGIGQISSEVPQNLSASRPQDRQFILSSKKLLLSDSGFYLCASTGVTQGSTEAFFGQGTRLTVV.